This TCR beta chain emerged from a study of graft-versus-host responses after intestinal transplantation. Study conclusions and caveats: Early post-transplant HvG declines tracked with peak circulating GvH clone levels. GvH clones turned up in recipient marrow; some had shown up first in ileum or blood. Within allografts, high graft-versus-host to host-versus-graft clonal ratios were seen among patients with graft-donor T cell macrochimerism.

A word on this clone: Antigen: not known.

This CDR3 spans 13 amino acids. Germline values: CDR1 LNHDA, CDR2 SQIVND (reference sequence). Trimming removed 6 bases from V and 6 bases from J; junction bases left unmatched: 7. Produced via immunoSEQ multiplex PCR; TCRdb's table is partial and in-frame only. The sample shows some 120,000 clones, 90% of them seen only once. This material consisted of unstimulated CD4+ T cells sorted from spleen or lymph node cells, taken before intestinal transplant. J is TRBJ1-2 and V is TRBV19; 7 nucleotides match TRBD1. The TCR sequence derives from a human donor who received an intestinal transplant. The CDR3 sequence: CASRKTGWNGYTF. For the CDR3, the DNA is TGTGCCAGTAGGAAGACAGGGTGGAATGGCTACACCTTC. Full variable domain (missing parts from reference TRBV19 and TRBJ1-2): DGGITQSPKYLFRKEGQNVTLSCEQNLNHDAMYWYRQDPGQGLRLIYYSQIVNDFQKGDIAEGYSVSREKKESFPLTVTSAQKNPTAFYLCASRKTGWNGYTFGSGTRLTVV.